This T cell receptor (beta chain) was sequenced during a study of identical twins. General observations from the study: Out-of-frame alpha sequences shared between twins exhibited an excess of low generation probability.

Template switching added a universal primer binding site, and final cDNA carried unique molecular identifiers. One entry per CDR3 protein results from TCRdb running MiXCR on the 5' RACE reads. The table records under 300,000 distinct CDR3 sequences, more than 9.5% of them present only once. This CDR3 has 15 residues. The ends were cut back, 5 bases at V and 1 base at J, with 13 bases in the middle. CDR1 is MNHNS, CDR2 SASEGT, per germline. This clonotype turned up a few times. The antigen remains unidentified. These sequences were also reported in another study, on yellow fever vaccine responses in identical twins. Per that paper: Reportedly, twins' vaccine T cell responses looked partly convergent and partly personalized.

Source material: memory (CD45RO+) T cells sorted from blood. The TCR was taken from a woman younger than 35 in good health. The rearrangement links TRBV6-1 to TRBJ2-3; D could derive from TRBD1 or TRBD2 (5 bases each). CDR3 region: CASSQTRGGTDTQYF. CDR3 DNA: TGTGCCAGCAGTCAAACCCGAGGGGGCACAGATACGCAGTATTTT.